The present entry profiles one T cell receptor beta chain with its context. This CDR3 spans 16 amino acids. CDR1 is SNHLY, CDR2 FYNNEI, per germline. The J segment lost 1 base and the V segment lost 6 bases, leaving 9 bases of the junction unmatched. This entry comes from a study of cytomegalovirus exposure and HLA in healthy donors. A multiplex PCR was run with 60 Vbeta primers and 13 Jbeta primers. The repertoire was sequenced with immunoSEQ multiplex PCR; TCRdb's copy has only in-frame clones and lacks some. The sample consists of about 140,000 clones, 65% to 70% of them appearing once. The genes are TRBV2 and TRBJ2-1, with TRBD2 matching over 7 bases. The TCR originated in a man aged 25-40 years in good health and CMV-seropositive. Sequenced sample: PBMCs. CDR3 amino acids: CASSIRGGRSYNEQFF. For the CDR3, the DNA is TGTGCCAGCAGCATTCGGGGCGGGAGATCCTACAATGAGCAGTTCTTC.